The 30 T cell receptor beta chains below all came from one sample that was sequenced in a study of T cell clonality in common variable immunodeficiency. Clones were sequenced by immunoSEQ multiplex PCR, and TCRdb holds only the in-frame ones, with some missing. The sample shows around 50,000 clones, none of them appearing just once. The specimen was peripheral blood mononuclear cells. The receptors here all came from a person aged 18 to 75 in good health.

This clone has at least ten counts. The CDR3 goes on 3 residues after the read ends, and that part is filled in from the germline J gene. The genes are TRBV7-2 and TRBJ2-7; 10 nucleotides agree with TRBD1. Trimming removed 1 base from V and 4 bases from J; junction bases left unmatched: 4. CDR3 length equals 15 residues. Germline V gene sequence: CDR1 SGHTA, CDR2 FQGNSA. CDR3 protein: CASSLVGQGVYEQYF. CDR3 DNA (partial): TGTGCCAGCAGCTTAGTCGGACAGGGGGTTTACGAG.

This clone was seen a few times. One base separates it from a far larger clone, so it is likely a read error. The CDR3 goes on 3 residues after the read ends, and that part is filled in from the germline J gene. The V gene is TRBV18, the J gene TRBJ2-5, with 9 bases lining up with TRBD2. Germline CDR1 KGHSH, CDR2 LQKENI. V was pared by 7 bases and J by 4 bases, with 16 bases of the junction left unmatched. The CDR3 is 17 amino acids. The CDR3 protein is CASLPGLAINPGETQYF. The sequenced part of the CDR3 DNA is TGTGCCAGCTTACCGGGACTAGCCATCAATCCTGGAGAGACC.

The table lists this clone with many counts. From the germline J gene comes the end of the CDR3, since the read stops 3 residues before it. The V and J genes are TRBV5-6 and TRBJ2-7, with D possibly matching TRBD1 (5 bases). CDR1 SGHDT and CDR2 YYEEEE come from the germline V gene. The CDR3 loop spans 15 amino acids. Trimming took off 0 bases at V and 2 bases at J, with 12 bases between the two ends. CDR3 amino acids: CASSLAVGVAYEQYF. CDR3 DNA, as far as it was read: TGTGCCAGCAGCTTGGCGGTAGGGGTGGCCTACGAG. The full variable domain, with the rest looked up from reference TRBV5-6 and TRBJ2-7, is DAGVTQSPTHLIKTRGQQVTLRCSPKSGHDTVSWYQQALGQGPQFIFQYYEEEERQRGNFPDRFSGHQFPNYSSELNVNALLLGDSALYLCASSLAVGVAYEQYFGPGTRLTVT.

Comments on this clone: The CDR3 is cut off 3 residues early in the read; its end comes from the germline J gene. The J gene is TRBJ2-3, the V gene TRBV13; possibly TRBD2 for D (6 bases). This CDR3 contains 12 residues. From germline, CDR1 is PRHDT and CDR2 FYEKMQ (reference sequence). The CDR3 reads CASSQGGQPQYF. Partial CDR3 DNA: TGTGCCAGCAGCCAGGGAGGCCAGCCG.

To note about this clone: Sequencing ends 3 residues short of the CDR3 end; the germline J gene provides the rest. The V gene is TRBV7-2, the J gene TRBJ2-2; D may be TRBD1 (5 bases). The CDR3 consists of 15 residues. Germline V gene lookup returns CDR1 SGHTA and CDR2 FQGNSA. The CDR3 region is CASSLGQTLNEKLFF. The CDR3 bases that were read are TGTGCCAGCAGCTTAGGACAGACCCTTAATGAAAAG.

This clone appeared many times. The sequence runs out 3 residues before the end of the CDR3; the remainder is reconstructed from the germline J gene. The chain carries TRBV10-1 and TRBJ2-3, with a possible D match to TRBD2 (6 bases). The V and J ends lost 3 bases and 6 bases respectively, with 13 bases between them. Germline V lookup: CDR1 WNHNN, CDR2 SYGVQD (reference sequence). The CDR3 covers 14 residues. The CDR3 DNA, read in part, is TGCGCCAGCAGTGACCCCCAGGCGGGGGATACG. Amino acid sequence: CASSDPQAGDT. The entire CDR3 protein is CASSDPQAGDTQYF.

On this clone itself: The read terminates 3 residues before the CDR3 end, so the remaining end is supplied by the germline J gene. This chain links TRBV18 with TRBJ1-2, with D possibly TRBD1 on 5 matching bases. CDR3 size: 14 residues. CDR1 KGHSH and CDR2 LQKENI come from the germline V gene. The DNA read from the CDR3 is TGTGCCAGCTCACCAGGCAGGGCTTCCTACGAC. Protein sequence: CASSPGRASYD. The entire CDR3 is CASSPGRASYDYTF.

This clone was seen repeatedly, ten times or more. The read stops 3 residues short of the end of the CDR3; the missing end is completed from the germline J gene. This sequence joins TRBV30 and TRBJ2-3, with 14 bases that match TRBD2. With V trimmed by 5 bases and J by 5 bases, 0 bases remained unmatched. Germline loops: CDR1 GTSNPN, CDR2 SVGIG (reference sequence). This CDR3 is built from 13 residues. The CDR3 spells CAWGLAGGDTQYF. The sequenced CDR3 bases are TGTGCCTGGGGACTAGCGGGGGGAGATACG.

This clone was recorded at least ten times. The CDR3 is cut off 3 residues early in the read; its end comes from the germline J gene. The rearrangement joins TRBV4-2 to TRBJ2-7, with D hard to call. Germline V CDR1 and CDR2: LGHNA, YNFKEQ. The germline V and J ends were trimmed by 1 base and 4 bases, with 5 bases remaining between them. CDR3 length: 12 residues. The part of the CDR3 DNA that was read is TGTGCCAGCAGCCAAGGGCCGTACGAG. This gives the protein CASSQGPYE. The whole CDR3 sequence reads CASSQGPYEQYF.

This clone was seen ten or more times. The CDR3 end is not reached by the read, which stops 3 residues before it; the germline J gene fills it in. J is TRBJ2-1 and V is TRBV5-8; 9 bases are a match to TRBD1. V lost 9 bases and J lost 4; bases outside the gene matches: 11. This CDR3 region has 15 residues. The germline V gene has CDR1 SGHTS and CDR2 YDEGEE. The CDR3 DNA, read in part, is TGTGCCACCCTGAAACAGGGGGCGGGTTACAATGAG. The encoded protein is CATLKQGAGYNE. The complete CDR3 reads CATLKQGAGYNEQFF.

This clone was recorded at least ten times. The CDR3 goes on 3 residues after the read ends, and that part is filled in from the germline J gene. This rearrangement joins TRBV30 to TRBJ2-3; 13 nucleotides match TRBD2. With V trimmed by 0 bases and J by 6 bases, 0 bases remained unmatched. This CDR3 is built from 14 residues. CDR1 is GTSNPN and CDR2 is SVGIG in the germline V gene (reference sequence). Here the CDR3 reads CAWSVLAGGDTQYF. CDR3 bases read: TGTGCCTGGAGTGTACTAGCGGGGGGGGATACG.

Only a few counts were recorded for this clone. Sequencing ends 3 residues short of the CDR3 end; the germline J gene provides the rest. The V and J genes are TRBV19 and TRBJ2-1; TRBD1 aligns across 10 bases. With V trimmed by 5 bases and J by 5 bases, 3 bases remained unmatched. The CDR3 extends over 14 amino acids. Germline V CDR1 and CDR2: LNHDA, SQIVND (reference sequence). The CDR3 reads CASSRDRGHNEQFF. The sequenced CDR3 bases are TGTGCCAGTAGTCGGGACAGGGGTCACAATGAG.

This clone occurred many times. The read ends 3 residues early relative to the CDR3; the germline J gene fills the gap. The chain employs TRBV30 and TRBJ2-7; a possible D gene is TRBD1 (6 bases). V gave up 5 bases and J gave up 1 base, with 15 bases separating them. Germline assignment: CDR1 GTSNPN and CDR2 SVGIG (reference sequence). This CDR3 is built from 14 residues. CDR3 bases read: TGTGCCTGGCTACCGACAGGAAGTTCCTACGAG. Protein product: CAWLPTGSSYE. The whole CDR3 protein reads CAWLPTGSSYEQYF.

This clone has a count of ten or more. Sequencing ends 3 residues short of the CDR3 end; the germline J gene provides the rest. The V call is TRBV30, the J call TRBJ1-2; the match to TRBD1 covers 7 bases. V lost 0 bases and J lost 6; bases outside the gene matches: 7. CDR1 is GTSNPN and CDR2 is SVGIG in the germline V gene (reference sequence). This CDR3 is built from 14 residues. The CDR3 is CAWSVLQGKHGYTF. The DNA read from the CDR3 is TGTGCCTGGAGTGTACTACAGGGGAAGCATGGC.

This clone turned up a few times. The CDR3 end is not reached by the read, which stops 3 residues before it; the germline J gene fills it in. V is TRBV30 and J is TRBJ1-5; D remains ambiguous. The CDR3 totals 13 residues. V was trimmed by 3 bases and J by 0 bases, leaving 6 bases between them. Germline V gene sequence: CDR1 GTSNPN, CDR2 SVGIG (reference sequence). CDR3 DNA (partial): TGTGCCTGGAGCGACTATAGCAATCAGCCC. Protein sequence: CAWSDYSNQP. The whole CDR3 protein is CAWSDYSNQPQHF.

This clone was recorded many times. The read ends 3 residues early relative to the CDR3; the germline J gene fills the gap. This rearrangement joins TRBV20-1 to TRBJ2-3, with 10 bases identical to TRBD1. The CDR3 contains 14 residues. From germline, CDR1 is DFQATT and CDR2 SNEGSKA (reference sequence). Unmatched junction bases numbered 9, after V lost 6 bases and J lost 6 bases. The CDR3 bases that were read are TGCAGTGCATCGGTGGGACAGGGGTTGGATACG. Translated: CSASVGQGLDT. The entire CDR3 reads CSASVGQGLDTQYF.

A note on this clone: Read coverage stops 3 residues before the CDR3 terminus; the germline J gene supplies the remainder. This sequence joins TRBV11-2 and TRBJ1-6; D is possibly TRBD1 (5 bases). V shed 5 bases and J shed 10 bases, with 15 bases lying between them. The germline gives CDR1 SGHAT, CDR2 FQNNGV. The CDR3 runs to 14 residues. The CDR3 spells CASSPTFKGSPLHF. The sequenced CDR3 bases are TGTGCCAGCAGCCCGACATTTAAGGGGTCACCC.

The sequenced part of the CDR3 DNA is TGTGCCAGCAGCCCGAGGGGCTACGAG. This sequence encodes CASSPRGYE. Given in full, the CDR3 is CASSPRGYEQYF. The J gene is TRBJ2-7, the V gene TRBV7-8; D tentatively reads TRBD1 or TRBD2 (5 bases each). The read comes to an end 3 residues before the CDR3 does, leaving the germline J gene to fill in the end. Per germline, CDR1 SGHVS and CDR2 FQNEAQ. V shed 5 bases and J shed 3 bases, with 8 bases lying between them. This CDR3 is 12 amino acids long.

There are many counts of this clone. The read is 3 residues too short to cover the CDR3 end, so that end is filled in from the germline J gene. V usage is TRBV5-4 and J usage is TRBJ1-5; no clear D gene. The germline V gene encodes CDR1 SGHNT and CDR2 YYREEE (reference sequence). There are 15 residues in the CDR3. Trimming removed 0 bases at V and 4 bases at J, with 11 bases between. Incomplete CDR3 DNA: TGTGCCAGCAGCTTGGATGGTACAGCTAATCAGCCC. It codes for CASSLDGTANQP. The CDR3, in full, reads CASSLDGTANQPQHF.

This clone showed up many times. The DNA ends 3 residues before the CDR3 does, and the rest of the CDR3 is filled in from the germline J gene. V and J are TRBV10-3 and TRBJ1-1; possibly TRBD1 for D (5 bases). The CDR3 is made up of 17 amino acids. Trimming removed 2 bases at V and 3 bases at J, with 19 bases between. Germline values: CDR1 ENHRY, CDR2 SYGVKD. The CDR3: CAISEGVRGLVDTEAFF. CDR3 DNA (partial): TGTGCCATCAGTGAGGGGGTGCGGGGCCTAGTGGACACTGAA.

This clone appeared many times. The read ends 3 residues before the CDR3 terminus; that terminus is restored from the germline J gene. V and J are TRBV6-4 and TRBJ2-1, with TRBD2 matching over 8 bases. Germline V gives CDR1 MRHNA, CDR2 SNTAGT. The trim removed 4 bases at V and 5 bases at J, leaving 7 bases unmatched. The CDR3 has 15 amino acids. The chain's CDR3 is CASSVERGPNNEQFF. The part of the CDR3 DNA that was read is TGTGCCAGCAGTGTTGAGCGGGGGCCAAACAATGAG.

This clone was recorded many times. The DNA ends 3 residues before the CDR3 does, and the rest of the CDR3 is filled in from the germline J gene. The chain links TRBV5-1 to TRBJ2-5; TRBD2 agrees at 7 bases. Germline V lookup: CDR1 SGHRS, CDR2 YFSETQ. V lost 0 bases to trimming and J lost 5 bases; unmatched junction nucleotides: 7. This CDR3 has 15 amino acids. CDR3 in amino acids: CASSLGQRGMETQYF. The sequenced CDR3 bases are TGCGCCAGCAGCTTGGGGCAGCGGGGCATGGAGACC. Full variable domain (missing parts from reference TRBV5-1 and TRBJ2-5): KAGVTQTPRYLIKTRGQQVTLSCSPISGHRSVSWYQQTPGQGLQFLFEYFSETQRNKGNFPGRFSGRQFSNSRSEMNVSTLELGDSALYLCASSLGQRGMETQYFGPGTRLLVL.

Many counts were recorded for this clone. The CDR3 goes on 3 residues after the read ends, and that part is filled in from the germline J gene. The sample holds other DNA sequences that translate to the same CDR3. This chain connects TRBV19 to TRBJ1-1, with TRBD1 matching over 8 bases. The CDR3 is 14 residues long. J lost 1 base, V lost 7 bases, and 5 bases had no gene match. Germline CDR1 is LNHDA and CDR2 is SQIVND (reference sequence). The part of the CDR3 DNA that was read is TGTGCCAGTAAATCGCAGGGGGCGAACACTGAA. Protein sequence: CASKSQGANTE. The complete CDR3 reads CASKSQGANTEAFF.

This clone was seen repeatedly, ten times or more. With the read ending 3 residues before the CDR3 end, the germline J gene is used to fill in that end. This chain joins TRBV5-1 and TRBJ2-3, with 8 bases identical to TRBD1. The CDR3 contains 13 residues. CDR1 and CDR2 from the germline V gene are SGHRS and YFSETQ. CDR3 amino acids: CASGQGPNQPQYF. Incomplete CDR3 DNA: TGCGCCAGCGGACAGGGACCCAATCAGCCG. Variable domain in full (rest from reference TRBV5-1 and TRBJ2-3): KAGVTQTPRYLIKTRGQQVTLSCSPISGHRSVSWYQQTPGQGLQFLFEYFSETQRNKGNFPGRFSGRQFSNSRSEMNVSTLELGDSALYLCASGQGPNQPQYFGPGTRLTVL.

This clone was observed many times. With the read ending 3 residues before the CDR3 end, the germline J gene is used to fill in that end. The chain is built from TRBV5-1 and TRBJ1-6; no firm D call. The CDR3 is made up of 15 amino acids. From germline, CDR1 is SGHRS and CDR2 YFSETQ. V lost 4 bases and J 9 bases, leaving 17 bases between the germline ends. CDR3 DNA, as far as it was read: TGCGCCAGCAGCAAAGACCCCGCCGGCGGTTCACCC. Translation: CASSKDPAGGSP. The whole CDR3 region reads CASSKDPAGGSPLHF. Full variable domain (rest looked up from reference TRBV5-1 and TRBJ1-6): KAGVTQTPRYLIKTRGQQVTLSCSPISGHRSVSWYQQTPGQGLQFLFEYFSETQRNKGNFPGRFSGRQFSNSRSEMNVSTLELGDSALYLCASSKDPAGGSPLHFGNGTRLTVT.

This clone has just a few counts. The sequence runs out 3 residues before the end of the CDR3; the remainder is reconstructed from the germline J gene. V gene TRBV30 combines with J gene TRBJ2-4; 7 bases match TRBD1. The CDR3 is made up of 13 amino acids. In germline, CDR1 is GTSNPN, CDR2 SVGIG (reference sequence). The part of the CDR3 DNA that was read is TGTGCCTGGAGACTCACAGGGGTTGGCGGT. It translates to CAWRLTGVGG. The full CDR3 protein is CAWRLTGVGGQYF.

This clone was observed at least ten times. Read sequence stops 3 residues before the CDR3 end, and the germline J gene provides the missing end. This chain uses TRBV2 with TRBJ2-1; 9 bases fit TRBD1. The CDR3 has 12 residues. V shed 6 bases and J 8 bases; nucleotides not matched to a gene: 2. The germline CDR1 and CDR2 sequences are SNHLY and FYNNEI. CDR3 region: CASRDRGYEQFF. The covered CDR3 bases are TGTGCCAGCAGGGACAGGGGTTATGAG.

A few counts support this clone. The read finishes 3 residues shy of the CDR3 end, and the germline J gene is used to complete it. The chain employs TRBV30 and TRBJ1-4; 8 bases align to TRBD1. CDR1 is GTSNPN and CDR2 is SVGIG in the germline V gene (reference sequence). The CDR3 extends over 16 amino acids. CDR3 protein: CAWSVGDRIYNSPLFF. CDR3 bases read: TGTGCCTGGAGTGTAGGGGACAGGATTTATAATTCACCA.

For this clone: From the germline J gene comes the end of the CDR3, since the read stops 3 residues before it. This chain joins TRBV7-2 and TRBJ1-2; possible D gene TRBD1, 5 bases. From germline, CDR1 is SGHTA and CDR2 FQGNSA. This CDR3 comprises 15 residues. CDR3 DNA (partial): TGTGCCAGCAGCTTAGCGGGGGGAGGCTACAATGAC. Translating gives CASSLAGGGYND. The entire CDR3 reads CASSLAGGGYNDYTF. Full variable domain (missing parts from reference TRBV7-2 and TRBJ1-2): GAGVSQSPSNKVTEKGKDVELRCDPISGHTALYWYRQSLGQGLEFLIYFQGNSAPDKSGLPSDRFSAERTGGSVSTLTIQRTQQEDSAVYLCASSLAGGGYNDYTFGSGTRLTVV.

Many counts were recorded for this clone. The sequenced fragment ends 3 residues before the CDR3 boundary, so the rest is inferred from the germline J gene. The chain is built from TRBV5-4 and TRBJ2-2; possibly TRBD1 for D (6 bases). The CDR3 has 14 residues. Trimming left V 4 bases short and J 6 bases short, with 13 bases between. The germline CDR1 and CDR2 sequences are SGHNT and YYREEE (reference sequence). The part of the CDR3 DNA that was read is TGTGCCAGCAGCGATCCACAGGGTTCCGGGGAG. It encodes CASSDPQGSGE. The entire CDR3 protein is CASSDPQGSGELFF.